This note documents a single T cell receptor beta chain sequence. This sample was included in a study of CD8 T cells in Susac syndrome. Germline lookup yields CDR1 LGHDT and CDR2 YNNKEL (reference sequence). This CDR3 is built from 13 residues. Deletions cut 2 bases from V and 15 bases from J, with 17 bases between. The RNA input was roughly 0.5 to 1 ug, and it was reverse transcribed with random hexamers. From the immunoSEQ multiplex PCR reads, TCRdb called clonotypes with MiXCR, one entry per CDR3 protein. Of 90,000 to 150,000 distinct CDR3 sequences listed, roughly 94% are singletons. TEMRA cells were FACS-enriched and CD8+ and CD4+ T cells negatively isolated.

This TCR was recovered from a human donor in good health. The material sequenced was CD4+ T cells from PBMCs. The V and J genes are TRBV3-1 and TRBJ2-1; D possibly corresponds to TRBD1 (6 bases). The chain's CDR3 is CASSQKLDSTLFF. CDR3 DNA sequence: TGTGCCAGCAGCCAAAAGCTGGACAGTACCCTGTTCTTC.